The clone carrying this TCR beta chain was found once. What it binds is unknown. The data originate from a study of Ad26.COV2.S vaccination and SARS-CoV-2 variants. The wider study: The study gave Ad26.COV2.S intramuscularly, once or twice 56 days apart.

Treatment noted: 15 to 20 received Ad26.COV2.S at low or high dose, single or two shots; about 5 received placebo; per-sample allocation not given. On day 63 after the first injection, vaccine and placebo recipients gave samples. The protocol was immunoSEQ multiplex PCR, while the TCRdb copy is restricted to in-frame clones and leaves out a portion. The sample yields 300,000 to 350,000 clones, approximately 87% seen once. Study conclusions and caveats: Substantial post-vaccination breadth of spike-specific CD8+ and CD4+ T cell responses was reported. Greater spike-specific TCR breadth was seen in vaccine recipients than in placebo recipients.

V dropped 5 bases and J dropped 7 bases, with 12 bases sitting between them. The CDR3 spans 13 residues. Looked up from germline, CDR1 is MNHEY and CDR2 is SMNVEV (reference sequence). The clonotype originates from a person between 18 and 60 years old who received the Ad26.COV2.S COVID-19 vaccine or a placebo. Sequenced material: peripheral blood, taken in a trial of Ad26.COV2.S vaccine versus placebo. The chain is built from TRBV27 and TRBJ2-1; D might be TRBD1 (5 bases). The CDR3 DNA reads as TGTGCCAGCAGTCTCTCGGACATGAATGAGCAGTTCTTC. Amino acid sequence: CASSLSDMNEQFF.